This passage covers 5 T cell receptor beta chains from one sample sequenced in a study of blood T cell repertoires in COVID-19. Sequenced by immunoSEQ multiplex PCR; TCRdb stores in-frame clones only, minus some. The table has 150,000 to 200,000 clones, 80% to 90% seen once. What was sequenced was peripheral blood. These TCRs come from a man aged 45-65 years with active or convalescent COVID-19.

This clone was recorded once. The chain employs TRBV6-1 and TRBJ1-1; D possibly corresponds to TRBD1 (6 bases). CDR3 length: 12 residues. CDR1 and CDR2 from the germline V gene are MNHNS and SASEGT. V lost 3 bases to trimming and J lost 5 bases, with 7 bases between them. The CDR3 nucleotides read TGTGCCAGCAGTGACAGGGGAACTGAAGCTTTCTTT. Its translation: CASSDRGTEAFF.

V gene TRBV27 combines with J gene TRBJ1-2; D not certain. The CDR3 contains 11 residues. CDR1 and CDR2 (germline): MNHEY, SMNVEV (reference sequence). V shed 4 bases and J shed 4 bases, with 4 bases lying between them. The CDR3 region has the DNA TGTGCCAGCAGTTCAGGCTATGGCTACACCTTC. It is translated as CASSSGYGYTF.

The chain is built from TRBV12-3 or TRBV12-4 and TRBJ2-1; possibly TRBD1 for D (6 bases). This CDR3 comprises 12 residues. V was trimmed by 2 bases and J by 12 bases, leaving 11 bases between them. Here the CDR3 DNA reads TGTGCCAGCAGTTTACAGGGGATGCGGCAGTTCTTC. It yields the protein CASSLQGMRQFF.

The chain employs TRBV10-3 and TRBJ1-5; 9 bases match TRBD1. Germline loops: CDR1 ENHRY, CDR2 SYGVKD. This CDR3 is 16 amino acids long. The V gene end was trimmed by 10 bases and the J gene end by 0 bases; junction bases not matched to a gene: 10. CDR3 loop: CATRDREGASNQPQHF. DNA of the CDR3: TGTGCCACCCGGGACAGGGAGGGTGCTAGCAATCAGCCCCAGCATTTT.

The chain carries TRBV6-5 and TRBJ1-5, with a possible D match to TRBD1 (6 bases). The CDR3 is 15 residues long. V gave up 6 bases and J gave up 0 bases, with 12 bases separating them. CDR1 MNHEY and CDR2 SVGAGI come from the germline V gene. CDR3 nucleotides: TGTGCCAGCAGACGGACAGAGAATAGCAATCAGCCCCAGCATTTT. Translated: CASRRTENSNQPQHF.